This T cell receptor beta chain was recorded in a study of T cell changes during pregnancy in multiple sclerosis. TCRdb keeps only in-frame clones here, not all; method: immunoSEQ multiplex PCR. Altogether roughly 120,000 clones are present, roughly 90% being singletons, with the ten largest covering over 1.5%. This CDR3 spans 16 amino acids. In germline, CDR1 is SEHNR, CDR2 FQNEAQ (reference sequence). J lost 4 bases, V lost 5 bases, and 12 bases had no gene match. This material consisted of peripheral blood, taken in the third trimester of pregnancy. The chain joins TRBV7-9 to TRBJ2-3; 7 positions match TRBD1. This receptor was obtained from a female donor with multiple sclerosis, enrolled in a pregnancy study. CDR3 protein: CASSRGQVLGPDTQYF. CDR3 coding DNA: TGTGCCAGCAGCCGCGGACAGGTCTTAGGACCAGATACGCAGTATTTT. Full variable domain (remainder filled in from reference TRBV7-9 and TRBJ2-3): DTGVSQNPRHKITKRGQNVTFRCDPISEHNRLYWYRQTLGQGPEFLTYFQNEAQLEKSRLLSDRFSAERPKGSFSTLEIQRTEQGDSAMYLCASSRGQVLGPDTQYFGPGTRLTVL.